This T cell receptor beta chain was identified in a study of metastatic and nonmetastatic thyroid tumors. Turning to the study itself: Malignant and benign thyroid patients had repertoires compared in peripheral blood and tumor or nodule tissue. General study results and limits: In both blood and tumor samples, TCR beta diversity was reported significantly higher for malignant than benign nodules.

V lost 7 bases and J 3 bases, leaving 21 bases between the germline ends. The CDR3 length is 17 residues. Germline V gene sequence: CDR1 MDHEN, CDR2 SYDVKM. Study processing details: Across clinicopathological groups, CDR3 differences served as the basis for building a distant-metastasis classifier for papillary thyroid cancer. TCRdb reanalyzed the PCR reads via MiXCR. Here the V and J calls rest on TCRdb's processing, not on the authors' analysis. The sample contains 80,000 to 85,000 clones, roughly an eighth of which appear only once. Nobody among the patients had been given any treatment before thyroid surgery. A remark on this clone: Its antigen is not identified.

The rearrangement uses TRBV28 and TRBJ2-2; no clear D. Sequences were obtained from tumor tissue. The clonotype originates from a female donor with papillary thyroid cancer or a benign thyroid nodule (not recorded which). Some clones in this sample may be carry-over from other donors' samples. CDR3 bases: TGTGCCAGCATTTCCCTAACCGAGACATTGTACACCGGGGAGCTGTTTTTT. Translating gives CASISLTETLYTGELFF. Full variable domain (outside the CDR3, taken from reference TRBV28 and TRBJ2-2): DVKVTQSSRYLVKRTGEKVFLECVQDMDHENMFWYRQDPGLGLRLIYFSYDVKMKEKGDIPEGYSVSREKKERFSLILESASTNQTSMYLCASISLTETLYTGELFFGEGSRLTVL.